Listed below are T cell receptor beta chains from one sample, sequenced in a study of vaccination and CD4 T cells after COVID-19. MiXCR, run by TCRdb on the PCR reads, gives a single entry per CDR3 protein. The sample lists 15,000 or so distinct CDR3 sequences; roughly 60% were seen once. Their specific antigens are unknown. The specimen was CD4+ T cells from blood, cultured in vitro. These receptors all come from a human donor who had recovered from COVID-19. CDR3s leave out the opening cysteine and the closing phenylalanine or tryptophan. Fields, in order: V gene, J gene, CDR3 protein.

TRBV20-1,TRBJ2-3,SARDPTPDTQY
TRBV6-4,TRBJ2-2,ASSESVTGELF
TRBV20-1,TRBJ2-7,SARDGTSFVY
TRBV7-2,TRBJ2-7,ASSLDRREQY
TRBV20-1,TRBJ2-4,SASRGHAKNIQY
TRBV19,TRBJ1-1,ASSMGWGDSEAF
TRBV30,TRBJ1-1,AWSLTTEAF
TRBV7-2,TRBJ2-2,ASSPARGRENTGELF
TRBV7-3,TRBJ2-3,ASSPAASGSPSTDTQY
TRBV27,TRBJ2-2,ASSLLSWTGELF
TRBV20-1,TRBJ2-3,SAWTGGISTDTQY
TRBV24-1,TRBJ1-1,ATRASNTEAF
TRBV4-1,TRBJ2-2,ASSQEISRGNGELF
TRBV7-9,TRBJ2-3,ASSSGALTDTQY
TRBV27,TRBJ1-4,ASSYGGFNEKLF
TRBV2,TRBJ1-2,ASSPLVLGYT
TRBV4-1,TRBJ1-5,ASSRSDRGSNQPQH
TRBV20-1,TRBJ2-3,SASLTASTDTQY
TRBV6-5,TRBJ2-3,ASSSHSGTSGVGDTQY
TRBV5-1,TRBJ1-5,ASSREGGNQPQH
TRBV20-1,TRBJ2-7,SAHRGTSSREQY
TRBV25-1,TRBJ1-2,ASRTSGGGYGYT
TRBV28,TRBJ2-1,ASSLSGSGTNNEQF
TRBV18,TRBJ2-3,ASSPGTSGSTDTQY
TRBV7-2,TRBJ2-5,ASSSRLGPQY
TRBV15,TRBJ2-3,ATSRDPWTSGSTDTQY
TRBV20-1,TRBJ1-2,SVSGFGGGVGYT
TRBV20-1,TRBJ1-6,SAQKQGDSPLH
TRBV6-4,TRBJ2-2,ASSDGTDSGELF
TRBV7-9,TRBJ2-5,ASRYSREGTQY
TRBV28,TRBJ1-5,ASSPTQIRSQPQH